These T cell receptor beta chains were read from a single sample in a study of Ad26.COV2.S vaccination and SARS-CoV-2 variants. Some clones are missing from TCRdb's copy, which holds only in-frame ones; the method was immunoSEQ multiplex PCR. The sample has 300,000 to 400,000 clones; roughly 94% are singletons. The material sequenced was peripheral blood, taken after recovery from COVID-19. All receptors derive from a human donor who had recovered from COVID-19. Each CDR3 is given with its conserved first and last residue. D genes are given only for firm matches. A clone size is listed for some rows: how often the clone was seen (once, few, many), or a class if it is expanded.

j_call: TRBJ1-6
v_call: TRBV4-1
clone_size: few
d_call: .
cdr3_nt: TGCGCCAGCAGCCCAGGGACTTACGAGAATTCACCCCTCCACTTT
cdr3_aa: CASSPGTYENSPLHF

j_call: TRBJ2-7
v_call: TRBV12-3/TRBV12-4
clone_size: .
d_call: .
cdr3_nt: TGTGCCAGCAGTTTTGGACACTACGAGCAGTACTTC
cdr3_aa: CASSFGHYEQYF

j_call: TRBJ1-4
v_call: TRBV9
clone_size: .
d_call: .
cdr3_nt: TGTGCCAGCAGCGCCGGGGGAGTAGAAAAACTGTTTTTT
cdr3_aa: CASSAGGVEKLFF

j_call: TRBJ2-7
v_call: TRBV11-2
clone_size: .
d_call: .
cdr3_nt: TGTGCCAGCAGCTTAGATGGGGGGACCTACGAGCAGTACTTC
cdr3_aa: CASSLDGGTYEQYF

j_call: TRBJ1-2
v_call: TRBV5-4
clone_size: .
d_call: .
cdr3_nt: TGTGCCAGCAGCTTGTGGAGGGACGAGGGCTACACCTTC
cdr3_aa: CASSLWRDEGYTF

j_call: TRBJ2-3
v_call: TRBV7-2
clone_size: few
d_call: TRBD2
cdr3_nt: TGTGCCAGCAGCTTAAGCACCCGGGGGGGGAGCACAGATACGCAGTATTTT
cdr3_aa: CASSLSTRGGSTDTQYF

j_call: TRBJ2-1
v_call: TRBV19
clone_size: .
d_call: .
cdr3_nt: TGTGCCAGTACCGCCCATAACTCCTACAATGAGCAGTTCTTC
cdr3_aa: CASTAHNSYNEQFF

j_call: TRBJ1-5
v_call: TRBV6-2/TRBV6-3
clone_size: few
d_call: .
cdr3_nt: TGTGCCAGCAGTTTCCCGGGGGCAGGGCCTAATCAGCCCCAGCATTTT
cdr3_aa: CASSFPGAGPNQPQHF

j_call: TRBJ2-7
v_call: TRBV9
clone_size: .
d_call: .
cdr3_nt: TGTGCCAGCAGCGTAAACGGACAGTCCGAGCAGTACTTC
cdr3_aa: CASSVNGQSEQYF

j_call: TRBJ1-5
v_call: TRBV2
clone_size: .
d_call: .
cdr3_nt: TGTGCCAGCAACACAGATAACAATCAGCCCCAGCATTTT
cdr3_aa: CASNTDNNQPQHF

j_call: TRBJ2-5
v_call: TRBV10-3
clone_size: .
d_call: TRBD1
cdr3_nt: TGTGCCATCAGTGATTCGGATCGGGACAGGGTCAGAGAGACCCAGTACTTC
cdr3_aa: CAISDSDRDRVRETQYF

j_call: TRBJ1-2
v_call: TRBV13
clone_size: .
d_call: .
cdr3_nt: TGTGCCAGCAGCTTGAGGGGGATAGTGGACTATGGCTACACCTTC
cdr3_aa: CASSLRGIVDYGYTF

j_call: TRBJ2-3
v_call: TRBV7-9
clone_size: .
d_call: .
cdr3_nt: TGTGCCAGCAGCTTAGAAGGGGACGGAACAGATACGCAGTATTTT
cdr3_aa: CASSLEGDGTDTQYF

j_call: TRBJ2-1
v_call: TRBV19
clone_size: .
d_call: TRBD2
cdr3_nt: TGTGCCAGTACCACCAGGGAACTAGCGGGGGATCCCTACAATGAGCAGTTCTTC
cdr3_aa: CASTTRELAGDPYNEQFF

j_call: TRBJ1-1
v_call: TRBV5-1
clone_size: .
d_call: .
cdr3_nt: TGCGCCAGCAGCTTGCGGCTGACAGGTAGGAGGGGGAACACTGAAGCTTTCTTT
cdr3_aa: CASSLRLTGRRGNTEAFF

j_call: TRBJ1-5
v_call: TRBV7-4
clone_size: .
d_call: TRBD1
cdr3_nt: TGTGCCAGCAGCAAACCGGGCCCGGGGTGGACAGGACCTCAGCCCCAGCATTTT
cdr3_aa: CASSKPGPGWTGPQPQHF

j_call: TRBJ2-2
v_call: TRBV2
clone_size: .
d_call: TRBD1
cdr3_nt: TGTGCCACCCTACAGGGGGTTCCCGGGGAGCTGTTTTTT
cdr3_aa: CATLQGVPGELFF

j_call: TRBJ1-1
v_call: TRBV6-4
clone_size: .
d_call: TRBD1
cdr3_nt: TGTGCCAGCAGTGACTTCCCTGGACAGGGCTACTCTGAAGCTTTCTTT
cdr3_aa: CASSDFPGQGYSEAFF

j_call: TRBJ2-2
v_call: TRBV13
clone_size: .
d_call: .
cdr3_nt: TGTGCCAGCAGCTTAAGACCCGGGGAGCTGTTTTTT
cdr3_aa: CASSLRPGELFF

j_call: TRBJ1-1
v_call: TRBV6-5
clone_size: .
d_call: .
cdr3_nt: TGTGCCAGCAGTTCGACACCCTGGCATGAAGCTTTCTTT
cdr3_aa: CASSSTPWHEAFF

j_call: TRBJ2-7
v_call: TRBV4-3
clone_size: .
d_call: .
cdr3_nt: TGCGCCAGCAGCCAAGGGTTGTCCTCCTCCTACGAGCAGTACTTC
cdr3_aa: CASSQGLSSSYEQYF

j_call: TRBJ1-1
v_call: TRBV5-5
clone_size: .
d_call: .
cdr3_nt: TGTGCCAGCAGCCCCCGGGATGGGAAAGAAGCTTTCTTT
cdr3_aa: CASSPRDGKEAFF

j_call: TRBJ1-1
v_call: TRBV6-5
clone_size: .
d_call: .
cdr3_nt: TGTGCCAGCAGCCTAAGCAGGGGATCGTCTGAAGCTTTCTTT
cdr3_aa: CASSLSRGSSEAFF

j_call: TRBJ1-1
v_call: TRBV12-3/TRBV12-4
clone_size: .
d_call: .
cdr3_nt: TGTGCCAGCGCGAAGTTGGACACTGAAGCTTTCTTT
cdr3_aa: CASAKLDTEAFF

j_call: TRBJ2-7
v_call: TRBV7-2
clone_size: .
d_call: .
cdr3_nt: TGTGCCAGCAGTAAAAACCACGAGCAGTACTTC
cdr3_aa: CASSKNHEQYF

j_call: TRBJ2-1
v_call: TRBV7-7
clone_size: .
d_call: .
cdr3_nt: TGTGCTAGCAGCTCCTCACCAGGGTTGACGGTCAATGAGCAGTTCTTC
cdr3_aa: CASSSSPGLTVNEQFF

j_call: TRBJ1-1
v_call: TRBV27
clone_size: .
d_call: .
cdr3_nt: TGTGCCAGCAGTTTATCCCGGGAGTGGGAGGGCACTGAAGCTTTCTTT
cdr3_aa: CASSLSREWEGTEAFF

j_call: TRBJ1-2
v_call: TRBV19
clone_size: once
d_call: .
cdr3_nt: TGTGCCAGTAGGGCTAACTATGGCTACACCTTC
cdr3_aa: CASRANYGYTF

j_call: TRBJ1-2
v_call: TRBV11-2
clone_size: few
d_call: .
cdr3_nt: TGTGCCAGCAGCTTAGTCACAGCCACTAACTATGGCTACACCTTC
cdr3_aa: CASSLVTATNYGYTF

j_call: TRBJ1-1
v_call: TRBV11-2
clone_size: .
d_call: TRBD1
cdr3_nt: TGTGCCAGCAGCTTAGGGACAGGGGCCTACACTGAAGCTTTCTTT
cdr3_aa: CASSLGTGAYTEAFF

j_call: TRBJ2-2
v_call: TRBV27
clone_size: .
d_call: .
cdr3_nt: TGTGCCAGCAGTGGGACGTGGATGAACACCGGGGAGCTGTTTTTT
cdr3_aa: CASSGTWMNTGELFF

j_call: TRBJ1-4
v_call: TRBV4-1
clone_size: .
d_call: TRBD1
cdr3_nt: TGCGCCAGCAGCCAACAAGGACAGGTCCGTGAAAAACTGTTTTTT
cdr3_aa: CASSQQGQVREKLFF

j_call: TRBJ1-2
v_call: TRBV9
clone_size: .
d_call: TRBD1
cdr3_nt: TGTGCCAGCAGCGTAGGGGGGACAGAAGACTATGGCTACACCTTC
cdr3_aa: CASSVGGTEDYGYTF

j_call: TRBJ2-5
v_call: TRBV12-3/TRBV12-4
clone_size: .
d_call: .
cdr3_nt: TGTGCCAGCAGTTTAAACAACCAAGAGACCCAGTACTTC
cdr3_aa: CASSLNNQETQYF

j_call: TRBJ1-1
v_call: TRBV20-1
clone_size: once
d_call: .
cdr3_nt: TGCAGTGCTAGTGATGCGGGGGGCCCGTCCGGGACTGAAGCTTTCTTT
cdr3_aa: CSASDAGGPSGTEAFF

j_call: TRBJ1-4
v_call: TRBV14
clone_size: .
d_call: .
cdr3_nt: TGTGCCAGCAGCCAAGTCTACGGCGCAACTAATGAAAAACTGTTTTTT
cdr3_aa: CASSQVYGATNEKLFF

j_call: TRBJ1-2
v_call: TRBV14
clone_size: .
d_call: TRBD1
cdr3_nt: TGTGCCAGCAGCCAAGAATCGAAGGGACAGGGGAGCGATGGCTACACCTTC
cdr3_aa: CASSQESKGQGSDGYTF

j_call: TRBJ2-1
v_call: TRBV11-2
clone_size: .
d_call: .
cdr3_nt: TGTGCCAGCAGCTTAGAAGGCAGGGGCACATATTGGAATGAGCAGTTCTTC
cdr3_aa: CASSLEGRGTYWNEQFF

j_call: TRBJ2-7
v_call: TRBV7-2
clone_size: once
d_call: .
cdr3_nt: TGTGCCAGCAGCTTACGGCCTTGGGGGCGGATCGGCTCCTACGAGCAGTACTTC
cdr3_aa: CASSLRPWGRIGSYEQYF